The subject of this entry is one TCR beta chain. Its specificity is unknown. TCRdb passed the 5' RACE reads through MiXCR, listing each CDR3 protein once. The sample lists almost 550,000 distinct CDR3 sequences, just over 20% occurring once. The CDR3 spans 14 residues. V gave up 3 bases and J gave up 6 bases; unmatched junction bases: 1. Germline V gene data show CDR1 as SEHNR and CDR2 as FQNEAQ (reference sequence). These data come from a study of T-cell memory formation after mild COVID-19. Overall study results and limits: Researchers report contracting CD4+ clones mostly in CM and EM, with CD8+ clones in EMRA.

Sequenced sample: PBMCs or a T cell subset sorted from them (not recorded which). The V gene is TRBV7-9, the J gene TRBJ1-4; TRBD1 matches at 10 bases. This receptor was identified in an adult woman who had mild COVID-19 (a few samples of this study predate the infection). Cell type and time point are not known. CDR3 loop: CASSLGTGDEKLFF. For the CDR3, the DNA is TGTGCCAGCAGCTTGGGGACAGGGGATGAAAAACTGTTTTTT.